These T cell receptor beta chains were read from a single sample in a study of human T cells and chemical hapten exposure. TCRdb analysed the RACE reads with MiXCR anew, one entry per CDR3 protein. The profile shows tens of thousands of distinct CDR3 sequences, over 9.5% of them singletons. The material was whole blood, obtained in connection with sensitization to the hapten diphenylcyclopropenone (DPC). The receptors come from a man in his forties with alopecia areata. Some clones in this sample may be carry-over from other donors' samples. Both conserved end residues are part of each CDR3. D genes are given only for firm matches. Part of the rows lack a size; the others show once, few, many or a class for expanded clones.

cdr3_aa cdr3_nt clone_size j_call d_call cdr3_length v_call
CSANPGGSGYEQYF TGCAGTGCTAACCCGGGAGGGTCGGGGTACGAGCAGTACTTC . TRBJ2-7 TRBD2 14 TRBV20-1
CSARDLGGRAIEQFF TGCAGTGCTAGAGATCTCGGGGGGAGGGCCATTGAGCAGTTCTTC many TRBJ2-1 TRBD2 15 TRBV20-1
CASSAGLAGPEGLEQFF TGTGCCAGCAGTGCGGGACTAGCGGGACCGGAGGGATTAGAGCAGTTCTTC once TRBJ2-1 TRBD2 17 TRBV6-1
CAWTGGISQPQHF TGTGCCTGGACAGGGGGAATATCTCAGCCCCAGCATTTT . TRBJ1-5 TRBD1 13 TRBV30
CASSVRGVGESNEQFF TGTGCCAGCAGTGTAAGGGGAGTCGGTGAAAGCAATGAGCAGTTCTTC . TRBJ2-1 . 16 TRBV2
CASNLQGGSSGYTF TGTGCCAGCAACTTACAAGGGGGTTCGAGCGGCTACACCTTC many TRBJ1-2 . 14 TRBV6-2/TRBV6-3
CASRETGGRTSSNEQYF TGTGCCAGCAGAGAGACCGGCGGAAGGACTAGCAGCAACGAGCAGTACTTC many TRBJ2-7 TRBD2 17 TRBV6-1
CASSVIAGGSTDTQYF TGTGCCAGCAGCGTGATAGCGGGAGGGTCCACAGATACGCAGTATTTT few TRBJ2-3 TRBD2 16 TRBV9
CSASHRGDTEAFF TGCAGTGCTAGCCACAGGGGAGATACTGAAGCTTTCTTT many TRBJ1-1 TRBD1 13 TRBV20-1
CATWPDGGRNGYTF TGTGCCACCTGGCCGGACGGGGGGCGTAATGGCTACACCTTC few TRBJ1-2 . 14 TRBV6-2/TRBV6-3
CASSLVDILF TGTGCCAGCAGCTTGGTGGACATCCTATTT many TRBJ1-1 . 10 TRBV7-9
CSARSTQGFGLEQYF TGCAGTGCTAGGTCTACTCAGGGCTTCGGGTTGGAGCAGTACTTC . TRBJ2-7 . 15 TRBV20-1
CASSADMNYGYTF TGTGCCAGCAGTGCGGACATGAACTATGGCTACACCTTC few TRBJ1-2 . 13 TRBV28
CASSQGSGITEAFF TGTGCCAGCAGCCAAGGGTCAGGGATCACTGAAGCTTTCTTT many TRBJ1-1 . 14 TRBV3-1
CASRDGQPYGYTF TGTGCCAGCAGGGATGGACAGCCCTATGGCTACACCTTC few TRBJ1-2 . 13 TRBV28
CASSPLGGLTDTQYF TGTGCCAGCAGTCCCCTGGGGGGGTTAACAGATACGCAGTATTTT many TRBJ2-3 TRBD2 15 TRBV6-5
CSAPGTSVYEQYF TGCAGTGCTCCCGGGACTAGCGTCTACGAGCAGTACTTC . TRBJ2-7 TRBD2 13 TRBV20-1
CASSLSGLSGRGTDTQYF TGTGCCAGCAGTTTATCAGGCCTTAGCGGGAGAGGCACAGATACGCAGTATTTT . TRBJ2-3 TRBD2 18 TRBV28
CASSTKGYEQYF TGTGCCAGCAGCACCAAGGGCTACGAGCAGTACTTC . TRBJ2-7 . 12 TRBV11-2
CSARDLSSRVAGYNEQFF TGCAGTGCTAGAGATCTATCCAGTCGGGTAGCGGGGTACAATGAGCAGTTCTTC . TRBJ2-1 TRBD2 18 TRBV20-1
CSVTRTEETQYF TGCAGCGTGACCCGGACAGAAGAGACCCAGTACTTC few TRBJ2-5 . 12 TRBV29-1
CASSLGLKNTEAFF TGTGCCAGCAGTTTGGGACTAAAGAACACTGAAGCTTTCTTT many TRBJ1-1 . 14 TRBV12-3/TRBV12-4
CASRRPGSTGELFF TGTGCCAGCAGACGCCCAGGGAGCACCGGGGAGCTGTTTTTT few TRBJ2-2 . 14 TRBV27
CAISSSGANVLTF TGTGCCATCTCCAGCTCTGGGGCCAACGTCCTGACTTTC few TRBJ2-6 . 13 TRBV27
CASSLVGGAEEQFF TGTGCCAGCAGCTTAGTAGGGGGGGCGGAGGAGCAGTTCTTC . TRBJ2-1 . 14 TRBV7-9
CASSFLGRDSPLHF TGTGCCAGCAGTTTTCTGGGACGAGATTCACCCCTCCACTTT medium-sized TRBJ1-6 . 14 TRBV27
CASKTANQPQHF TGTGCCAGCAAGACAGCGAATCAGCCCCAGCATTTT many TRBJ1-5 . 12 TRBV28
CASSLGVDTTNEKLFF TGTGCCAGCAGCTTAGGAGTAGATACAACTAATGAAAAACTGTTTTTT many TRBJ1-4 . 16 TRBV7-9
CASSKALKGASGELFF TGTGCCAGCAGTAAGGCCCTGAAGGGGGCCAGTGGGGAGCTGTTTTTT few TRBJ2-2 TRBD1 16 TRBV6-6
CASQRARGGGELFF TGTGCCAGCCAAAGGGCGAGGGGCGGCGGGGAGCTGTTTTTT few TRBJ2-2 . 14 TRBV7-3
CASRTLNTEAFF TGTGCCAGCAGAACACTGAACACTGAAGCTTTCTTT many TRBJ1-1 . 12 TRBV6-5
CASSPTERAGGRETQYF TGTGCCAGCTCCCCGACCGAACGTGCGGGAGGTAGAGAGACCCAGTACTTC . TRBJ2-5 TRBD2 17 TRBV18
CASTLYLATNEKLFF TGTGCCAGCACCCTTTATTTGGCAACTAATGAAAAACTGTTTTTT medium-sized TRBJ1-4 . 15 TRBV6-6
CASSPGLSSDTQYF TGTGCCAGCAGCCCAGGACTGTCATCAGATACGCAGTATTTT . TRBJ2-3 . 14 TRBV7-3
CASSFGLAGELQYF TGTGCCAGCAGCTTTGGCCTAGCGGGAGAGCTTCAGTACTTC . TRBJ2-4 TRBD2 14 TRBV11-2
CSARALSRSYEQYF TGCAGTGCTAGAGCCCTCTCCAGAAGCTACGAGCAGTACTTC few TRBJ2-7 . 14 TRBV20-1
CASSKQGGNQPQNF TGTGCCAGCAGTAAACAGGGGGGGAATCAGCCCCAGAATTTT . TRBJ1-5 TRBD1 14 TRBV12-3/TRBV12-4
CASSDPAGETQYF TGTGCCAGCAGCGATCCCGCCGGAGAGACCCAGTACTTC . TRBJ2-5 . 13 TRBV7-2
CASSVTSGGNTGELFF TGTGCCAGCAGTGTGACTAGCGGGGGGAACACCGGGGAGCTGTTTTTT . TRBJ2-2 TRBD2 16 TRBV25-1
CSVGGAAGGNEQFF TGCAGCGTCGGGGGGGCAGCGGGAGGGAATGAGCAGTTCTTC few TRBJ2-1 TRBD2 14 TRBV29-1